A selection of T cell receptor beta chains follows, all from one sample in a study of human versus mouse CDR3 diversity and MHC coevolution. Assay used: immunoSEQ multiplex PCR; TCRdb lists only in-frame clones, some missing. The sample includes 80,000 or so clones, 93% of them seen just once. Sequencing was performed on naive CD4+ T cells from blood. The receptors come from a person between 25 and 69 years old in good health. Both conserved end residues are part of each CDR3. Each record gives: D gene, clone size, J gene, V gene, CDR3 protein, CDR3 DNA. The D gene is left open where the match is weak. Some rows have no size entry. The others give once, few or many, or a class for an expanded clone.

d_call: NA; clone_size: NA; j_call: TRBJ1-5; v_call: TRBV6-5; cdr3_aa: CASRGHSNQPQHF; cdr3_nt: TGTGCCAGCAGGGGGCACAGCAATCAGCCCCAGCATTTT
d_call: NA; clone_size: NA; j_call: TRBJ1-5; v_call: TRBV10-3; cdr3_aa: CAISEKDTSNQPQHF; cdr3_nt: TGTGCCATCAGTGAGAAGGACACCAGCAATCAGCCCCAGCATTTT
d_call: NA; clone_size: NA; j_call: TRBJ1-5; v_call: TRBV6-4; cdr3_aa: CASSVRERQPQHF; cdr3_nt: TGTGCCAGCAGTGTCCGGGAACGCCAGCCCCAGCATTTT
d_call: TRBD1; clone_size: NA; j_call: TRBJ2-1; v_call: TRBV7-9; cdr3_aa: CASSLATGGYEQFF; cdr3_nt: TGTGCCAGCAGCTTAGCCACAGGGGGCTATGAGCAGTTCTTC
d_call: NA; clone_size: few; j_call: TRBJ1-1; v_call: TRBV30; cdr3_aa: CAWRLAGGTEAFF; cdr3_nt: TGTGCCTGGAGGTTAGCGGGGGGCACTGAAGCTTTCTTT
d_call: NA; clone_size: NA; j_call: TRBJ2-1; v_call: TRBV19; cdr3_aa: CASAGPYNEQFF; cdr3_nt: TGTGCCAGTGCAGGGCCCTACAATGAGCAGTTCTTC
d_call: TRBD1; clone_size: NA; j_call: TRBJ1-1; v_call: TRBV5-1; cdr3_aa: CASSFTGDTEAFF; cdr3_nt: TGCGCCAGCAGCTTTACAGGGGACACTGAAGCTTTCTTT
d_call: TRBD2; clone_size: NA; j_call: TRBJ2-7; v_call: TRBV29-1; cdr3_aa: CSVRTSGGADEQYF; cdr3_nt: TGCAGCGTTCGAACTAGCGGGGGGGCGGATGAGCAGTACTTC
d_call: TRBD2; clone_size: NA; j_call: TRBJ2-5; v_call: TRBV19; cdr3_aa: CASSFGGAGDTETQYF; cdr3_nt: TGTGCCAGTAGTTTTGGAGGGGCGGGAGATACGGAGACCCAGTACTTC
d_call: TRBD1; clone_size: NA; j_call: TRBJ2-7; v_call: TRBV18; cdr3_aa: CASSPPGQGAGNEQYF; cdr3_nt: TGTGCCAGCTCACCGCCGGGACAGGGGGCAGGCAACGAGCAGTACTTC
d_call: NA; clone_size: NA; j_call: TRBJ1-1; v_call: TRBV5-4; cdr3_aa: CASSSTANTEAFF; cdr3_nt: TGTGCCAGCAGCTCGACAGCGAACACTGAAGCTTTCTTT
d_call: TRBD1; clone_size: NA; j_call: TRBJ1-5; v_call: TRBV28; cdr3_aa: CASSSWDSLGGQPQHF; cdr3_nt: TGTGCCAGCAGTTCCTGGGACAGCCTGGGGGGCCAGCCCCAGCATTTT
d_call: NA; clone_size: NA; j_call: TRBJ1-3; v_call: TRBV6-5; cdr3_aa: CASSSAGNTIYF; cdr3_nt: TGTGCCAGCAGTTCCGCTGGAAACACCATATATTTT
d_call: TRBD1; clone_size: NA; j_call: TRBJ2-6; v_call: TRBV18; cdr3_aa: CASSHVGQGISVSGANVLTF; cdr3_nt: TGTGCCAGCTCACATGTGGGACAGGGTATAAGCGTCTCTGGGGCCAACGTCCTGACTTTC
d_call: TRBD1; clone_size: NA; j_call: TRBJ2-1; v_call: TRBV18; cdr3_aa: CASSPGQGFNDEQFF; cdr3_nt: TGTGCCAGCTCCCCCGGACAGGGGTTTAACGATGAGCAGTTCTTC
d_call: TRBD1; clone_size: NA; j_call: TRBJ1-2; v_call: TRBV15; cdr3_aa: CATSRDRLGGNYGYTF; cdr3_nt: TGTGCCACCAGCAGAGATCGTCTAGGGGGCAACTATGGCTACACCTTC
d_call: TRBD2; clone_size: NA; j_call: TRBJ2-3; v_call: TRBV6-6; cdr3_aa: CASSSGTSGTHDTQYF; cdr3_nt: TGTGCCAGCAGTTCCGGGACTAGCGGGACCCACGATACGCAGTATTTT
d_call: NA; clone_size: NA; j_call: TRBJ2-7; v_call: TRBV19; cdr3_aa: CASSGRQYEQYF; cdr3_nt: TGTGCCAGTAGTGGACGACAGTACGAGCAGTACTTC
d_call: NA; clone_size: NA; j_call: TRBJ1-6; v_call: TRBV30; cdr3_aa: CAWSVARANSPLHF; cdr3_nt: TGTGCCTGGAGTGTGGCCAGGGCGAATTCACCCCTCCACTTT
d_call: TRBD2; clone_size: NA; j_call: TRBJ2-7; v_call: TRBV29-1; cdr3_aa: CSVGASGGYEQYF; cdr3_nt: TGCAGCGTTGGGGCTAGCGGGGGCTACGAGCAGTACTTC
d_call: TRBD2; clone_size: NA; j_call: TRBJ2-6; v_call: TRBV7-3; cdr3_aa: CASSLKEGRGLSGANVLTF; cdr3_nt: TGTGCCAGCAGCTTAAAGGAGGGGAGGGGACTCTCTGGGGCCAACGTCCTGACTTTC
d_call: TRBD1; clone_size: NA; j_call: TRBJ1-1; v_call: TRBV7-2; cdr3_aa: CASSPRQGQNTEAFF; cdr3_nt: TGTGCCAGCAGCCCGAGACAGGGGCAGAACACTGAAGCTTTCTTT
d_call: NA; clone_size: NA; j_call: TRBJ1-6; v_call: TRBV5-6; cdr3_aa: CASSLGGGGHSPLHF; cdr3_nt: TGTGCCAGCAGCTTGGGCGGTGGGGGCCACTCGCCCCTCCACTTT
d_call: NA; clone_size: NA; j_call: TRBJ2-3; v_call: TRBV5-1; cdr3_aa: CASSLAGGVADTQYF; cdr3_nt: TGCGCCAGCAGCTTGGCCGGAGGGGTTGCGGATACGCAGTATTTT
d_call: TRBD1; clone_size: NA; j_call: TRBJ1-4; v_call: TRBV7-8; cdr3_aa: CASRGTGRGKLFF; cdr3_nt: TGTGCCAGCAGGGGGACAGGCCGGGGAAAACTGTTTTTT
d_call: TRBD1; clone_size: NA; j_call: TRBJ2-1; v_call: TRBV5-1; cdr3_aa: CASAPVGGGYNEQFF; cdr3_nt: TGCGCCAGCGCTCCGGTAGGGGGCGGTTACAATGAGCAGTTCTTC
d_call: TRBD1; clone_size: NA; j_call: TRBJ2-7; v_call: TRBV6-5; cdr3_aa: CASSVRDSVGEQYF; cdr3_nt: TGTGCCAGCAGTGTCCGGGACAGTGTGGGTGAGCAGTACTTC
d_call: NA; clone_size: NA; j_call: TRBJ2-7; v_call: TRBV18; cdr3_aa: CASSATEGSYEQYF; cdr3_nt: TGTGCCAGCTCAGCGACGGAGGGTTCCTACGAGCAGTACTTC
d_call: NA; clone_size: once; j_call: TRBJ2-2; v_call: TRBV9; cdr3_aa: CASSADGQFSGELFF; cdr3_nt: TGTGCCAGCAGCGCCGATGGACAGTTTTCCGGGGAGCTGTTTTTT
d_call: NA; clone_size: once; j_call: TRBJ1-5; v_call: TRBV18; cdr3_aa: CASSRLRDNPGSSNQPQHF; cdr3_nt: TGTGCCAGCTCAAGACTCCGGGACAATCCGGGGAGTAGCAATCAGCCCCAGCATTTT